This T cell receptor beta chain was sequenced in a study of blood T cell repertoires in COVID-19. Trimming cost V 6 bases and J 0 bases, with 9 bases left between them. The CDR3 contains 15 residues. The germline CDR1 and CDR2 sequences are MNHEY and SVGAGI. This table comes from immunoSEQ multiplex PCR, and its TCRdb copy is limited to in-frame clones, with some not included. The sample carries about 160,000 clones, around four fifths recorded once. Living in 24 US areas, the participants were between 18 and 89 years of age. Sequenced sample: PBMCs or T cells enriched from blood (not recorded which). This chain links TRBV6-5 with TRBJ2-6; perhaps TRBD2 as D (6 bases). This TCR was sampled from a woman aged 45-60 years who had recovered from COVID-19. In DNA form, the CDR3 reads TGTGCCAGCAGCGAGGGAGGCTCTGGGGCCAACGTCCTGACTTTC. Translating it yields CASSEGGSGANVLTF.